What follows are 7 T cell receptor beta chains derived from one specimen sequenced in a study of identical twins. From the 5' RACE reads, TCRdb called clonotypes with MiXCR, one entry per CDR3 protein. The sample holds 1.5 million or so distinct CDR3 sequences, roughly a third seen once. Sample: cord blood. The receptor source for this set is a newborn girl in good health.

This clonotype turned up a few times. The chain has TRBV7-2 and TRBJ1-4; D gene ambiguous. Trimming pared 1 base from V and 7 bases from J, leaving 13 bases between. The length of the CDR3 is 15 residues. Germline lookup yields CDR1 SGHTA and CDR2 FQGNSA. The CDR3 loop reads CASSLGPGEGEKLFF. The CDR3 nucleotides read TGTGCCAGCAGCTTAGGTCCGGGTGAGGGTGAAAAACTGTTTTTT.

V and J are TRBV6-2 or TRBV6-3 and TRBJ1-1, with D possibly TRBD1 on 6 matching bases. Looked up from germline, CDR1 is MNHEY and CDR2 is SVGEGT. The CDR3 loop spans 15 amino acids. Trimming took 6 bases from V and 1 from J, leaving 15 bases between them. The CDR3 spells CASSPRRTANTEAFF. As DNA, the CDR3 is TGTGCCAGCAGCCCACGCAGGACAGCGAACACTGAAGCTTTCTTT.

The rearrangement links TRBV12-3 or TRBV12-4 to TRBJ1-4, with D possibly matching TRBD1 (5 bases). V was shortened by 6 bases and J by 3 bases, with 8 bases between the two germline ends. This CDR3 is 13 amino acids long. CDR3 in amino acids: CASRWGANEKLFF. The CDR3 bases are TGTGCCAGCAGATGGGGGGCTAATGAAAAACTGTTTTTT.

The chain uses TRBV2 and TRBJ2-1, with 10 bases matching TRBD2. Unmatched junction bases numbered 2, after V lost 4 bases and J lost 2 bases. The germline gives CDR1 SNHLY, CDR2 FYNNEI. There are 15 residues in the CDR3. The CDR3 DNA reads TGTGCCAGCAGTGGAGGGACTAGCGCCTACAATGAGCAGTTCTTC. Protein sequence: CASSGGTSAYNEQFF.

The V call is TRBV2, the J call TRBJ1-1, with D uncertain. The ends were cut back, 3 bases at V and 5 bases at J, with 16 bases in the middle. The CDR3 has 15 amino acids. The germline V gene encodes CDR1 SNHLY and CDR2 FYNNEI. This chain's CDR3 is CASSEWQEGRTEAFF. DNA for the CDR3: TGTGCCAGCAGTGAGTGGCAGGAGGGTCGGACTGAAGCTTTCTTT.

This clonotype was picked up a small number of times. This chain links TRBV18 with TRBJ2-5; D gene uncertain. Trimming stripped 1 base from V and 5 bases from J, with 8 bases between. Germline CDR1 reads KGHSH; CDR2 reads LQKENI. The CDR3 is made up of 13 amino acids. CDR3 nucleotides: TGTGCCAGCTCACCACGGCTAGTGGAGACCCAGTACTTC. Translated: CASSPRLVETQYF.

The chain links TRBV20-1 to TRBJ2-7; 11 bases line up with TRBD2. The germline gives CDR1 DFQATT, CDR2 SNEGSKA (reference sequence). The CDR3 is 14 amino acids. V dropped 3 bases and J dropped 2; count of bases not matched to a gene: 3. The CDR3 here is CSASTSGRAYEQYF. The CDR3 coding sequence is TGCAGTGCTAGTACTAGCGGGAGAGCCTACGAGCAGTACTTC.